The present entry profiles one T cell receptor (beta chain) with its context. This clonotype is considered medium-sized (0.01 to 0.1%). Its antigen is unknown. No base-level quality is on record; no much larger clone is a single base apart. The library was built by means of 5' RACE. The listed sequencing device is NextSeq 500. In the TCR library protocol, a unique molecular identifier was attached to each TCR cDNA molecule so that PCR and sequencing errors could be corrected. Per the original workflow: TCR identification, UMI-based error correction and CDR3 extraction were performed with Decombinator tools. TCRs above a frequency of 2 per 1,000, corresponding to the top 1% of the tumor frequency distribution, were defined as expanded. Expanded tumor TCRs were classed as regional if statistically deemed absent (corrected P<0.05) from at least one tumor region, otherwise ubiquitous. Rényi diversity was computed with the R vegan package after subsampling each repertoire 100 times to 5,000 TCRs. CDR3 similarity networks were built from amino acid triplet string-kernel similarity, connecting CDR3s with pairwise similarity above 0.82. TCRdb redid the processing of the public reads, applying fastp at Q25 and MiXCR, and retained in-frame beta chains. Entries that share a CDR3 protein sequence are merged under the most common genes and DNA. The V and J calls here are based on TCRdb, not the publication. This sample has around 12,000 distinct CDR3 sequences in its table, and around 6.6% of those were observed once. The top ten clones comprise around 3% of the sample.

Measured from the cysteine to the phenylalanine, the CDR3 is 12 residues long. The only DNA kept is the CDR3, 36 bases in frame from the first base. V sheds 6 bases and J sheds 6 bases, leaving 8 bases between their ends. The germline V gene gives CDR1 as KGHSH and CDR2 as LQKENI. Sample time point, as interpreted from the label and publication: sample taken at primary tumor resection. The donors were 65 to 85 patients from the lung TRACERx cohort who had early-stage, untreated non-small cell lung cancer. TCR sequencing used whole RNA extracted from tumor and nontumor lung tissue, or from cryopreserved PBMC samples, without cell sorting. Only patients with enough RNA available from two or more tumor regions were chosen for TCR sequencing. Before being selected, tumor and adjacent nontumor lung specimens were reviewed by a lung pathologist. This entry comes from a study of spatial heterogeneity in lung cancer (dated by TCRdb to between 2017 and 2020). About the investigation overall: Beta-chain transcripts were consistently detected in greater numbers than alpha-chain transcripts, which likely reflects a higher abundance of beta-chain transcripts. TCR repertoire features were related to nonsynonymous mutation counts determined by whole-exome sequencing of tumor tissue. In non-small cell lung cancer, the study quantitatively compared TCR alpha and beta repertoires across several tumor regions, matched nontumor lung, and blood. Both alpha and beta chains were TCR-sequenced in samples taken at surgery, namely 220 tumor regions, 61 to 65 matched nontumor lung samples and around 53 PBMC samples. In tumor regions, TCR transcript counts showed a strong correlation with a T cell transcriptional module score from matched bulk RNA-seq. In the raw uncorrected reads, each unique combination of TCR and UMI appeared more than ten times on average.

The research as a whole found: The count of ubiquitous expanded TCRs correlated with the count of ubiquitous nonsynonymous mutations, and the count of regional expanded TCRs correlated with the count of regional nonsynonymous mutations. TCR-seq was estimated to cover only around 6.4% of tumor T cells for alpha chains and about 13% for beta chains. The number of expanded intratumoral alpha and beta TCRs correlated with the tumor nonsynonymous mutation count. Additional single-cell paired TCR alpha and beta sequencing was considered necessary to confirm, at a functional level, the hypothesis that regional TCRs recognize regional mutations.

The sequence was collected from a female donor with early-stage non-small cell lung cancer. The chain was built from TRBV18 and TRBJ2-2; too little of a D gene remains to name it. Source: lung tumor tissue, taken at surgery. The CDR3 is CASSQRAGELFF. The nucleotides are TGTGCCAGCTCTCAACGGGCCGGGGAGCTGTTTTTT. When the CDR3 is completed using the reference TRBV18 and TRBJ2-2 genes on either side, the full variable domain is NAGVMQNPRHLVRRRGQEARLRCSPMKGHSHVYWYRQLPEEGLKFMVYLQKENIIDESGMPKERFSAEFPKEGPSILRIQQVVRGDSAAYFCASSQRAGELFFGEGSRLTVL.